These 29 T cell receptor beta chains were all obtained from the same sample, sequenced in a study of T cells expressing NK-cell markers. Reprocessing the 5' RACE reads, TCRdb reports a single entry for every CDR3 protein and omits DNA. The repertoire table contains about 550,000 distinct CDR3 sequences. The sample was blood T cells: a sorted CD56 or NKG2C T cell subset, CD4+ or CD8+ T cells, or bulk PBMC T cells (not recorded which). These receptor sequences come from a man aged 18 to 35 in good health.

CDR3 loop: CSAVGGRADEQFF. The V and J genes are TRBV20-1 and TRBJ2-1; TCRdb selects TRBD2, and the lack of DNA leaves this call unchecked. This CDR3 spans 13 amino acids. Germline V lookup: CDR1 DFQATT, CDR2 SNEGSKA (reference sequence).

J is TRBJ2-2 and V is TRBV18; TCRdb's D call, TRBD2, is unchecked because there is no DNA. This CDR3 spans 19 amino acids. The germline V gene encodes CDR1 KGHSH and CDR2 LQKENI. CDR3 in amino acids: CASSPPKGTSGSMTGELFF.

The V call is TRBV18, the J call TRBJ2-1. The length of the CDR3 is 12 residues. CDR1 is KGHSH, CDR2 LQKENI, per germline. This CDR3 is CASSPRRYEQFF.

The CDR3 spells CASSLVRDWHSYEQYF. This chain uses TRBV5-1 with TRBJ2-7; without DNA, the TCRdb call of TRBD2 cannot be checked. Per germline, CDR1 SGHRS and CDR2 YFSETQ. The CDR3 spans 16 residues.

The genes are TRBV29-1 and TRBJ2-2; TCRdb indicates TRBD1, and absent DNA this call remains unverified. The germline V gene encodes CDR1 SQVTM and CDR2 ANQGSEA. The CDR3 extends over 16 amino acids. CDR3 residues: CSVELGGGIDTGELFF.

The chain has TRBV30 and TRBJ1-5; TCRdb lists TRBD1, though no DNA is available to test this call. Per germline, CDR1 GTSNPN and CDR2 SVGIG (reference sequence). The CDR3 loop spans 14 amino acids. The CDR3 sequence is CAWSAPGPNQPQHF.

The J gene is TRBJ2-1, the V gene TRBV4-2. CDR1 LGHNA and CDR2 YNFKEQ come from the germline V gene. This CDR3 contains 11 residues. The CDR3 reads CASSQGLSRFF.

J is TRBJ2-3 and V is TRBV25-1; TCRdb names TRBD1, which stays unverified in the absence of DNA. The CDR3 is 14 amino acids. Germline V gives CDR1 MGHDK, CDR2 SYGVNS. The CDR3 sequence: CASSETRRGDTQYF. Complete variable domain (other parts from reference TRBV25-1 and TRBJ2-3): EADIYQTPRYLVIGTGKKITLECSQTMGHDKMYWYQQDPGMELHLIHYSYGVNSTEKGDLSSESTVSRIRTEHFPLTLESARPSHTSQYLCASSETRRGDTQYFGPGTRLTVL.

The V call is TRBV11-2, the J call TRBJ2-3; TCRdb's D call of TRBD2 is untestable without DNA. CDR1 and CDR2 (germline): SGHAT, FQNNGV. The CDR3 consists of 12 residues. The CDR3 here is CASSSLEWVQYF.

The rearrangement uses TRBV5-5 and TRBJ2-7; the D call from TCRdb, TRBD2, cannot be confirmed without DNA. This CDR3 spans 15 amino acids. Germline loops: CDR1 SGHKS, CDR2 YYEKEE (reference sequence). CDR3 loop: CASSLSVGPTYEQYF. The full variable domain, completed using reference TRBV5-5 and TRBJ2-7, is DAGVTQSPTHLIKTRGQQVTLRCSPISGHKSVSWYQQVLGQGPQFIFQYYEKEERGRGNFPDRFSARQFPNYSSELNVNALLLGDSALYLCASSLSVGPTYEQYFGPGTRLTVT.

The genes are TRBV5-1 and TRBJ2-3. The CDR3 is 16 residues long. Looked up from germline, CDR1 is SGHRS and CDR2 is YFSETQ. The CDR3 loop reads CASSLELKRSTDTQYF. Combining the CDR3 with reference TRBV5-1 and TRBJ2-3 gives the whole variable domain KAGVTQTPRYLIKTRGQQVTLSCSPISGHRSVSWYQQTPGQGLQFLFEYFSETQRNKGNFPGRFSGRQFSNSRSEMNVSTLELGDSALYLCASSLELKRSTDTQYFGPGTRLTVL.

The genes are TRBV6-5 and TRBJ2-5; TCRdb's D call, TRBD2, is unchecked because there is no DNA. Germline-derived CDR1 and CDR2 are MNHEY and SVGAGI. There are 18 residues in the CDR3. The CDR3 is CASSSPRLAGGRWETQYF.

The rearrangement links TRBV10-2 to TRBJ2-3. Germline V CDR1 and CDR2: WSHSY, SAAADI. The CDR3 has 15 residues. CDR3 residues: CASSESGITTDTQYF.

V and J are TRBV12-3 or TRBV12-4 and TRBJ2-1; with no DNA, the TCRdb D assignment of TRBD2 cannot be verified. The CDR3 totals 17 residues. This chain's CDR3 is CASRRTGTSVSYNEQFF.

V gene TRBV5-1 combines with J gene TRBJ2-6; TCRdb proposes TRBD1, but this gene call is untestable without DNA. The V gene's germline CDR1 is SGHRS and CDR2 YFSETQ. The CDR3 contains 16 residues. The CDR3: CASSQKTGSGANVLTF.

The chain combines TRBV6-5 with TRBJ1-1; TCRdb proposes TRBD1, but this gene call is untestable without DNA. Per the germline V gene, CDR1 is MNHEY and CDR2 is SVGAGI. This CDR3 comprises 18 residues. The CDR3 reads CASSFTHQDSKMNTEAFF.

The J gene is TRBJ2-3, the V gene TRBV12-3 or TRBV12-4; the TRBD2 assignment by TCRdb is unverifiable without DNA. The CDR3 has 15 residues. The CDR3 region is CASSFERESTDTQYF.

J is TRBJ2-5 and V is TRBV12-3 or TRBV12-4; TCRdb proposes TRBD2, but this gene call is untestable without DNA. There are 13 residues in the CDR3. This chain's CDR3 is CASSTSVQETQYF.

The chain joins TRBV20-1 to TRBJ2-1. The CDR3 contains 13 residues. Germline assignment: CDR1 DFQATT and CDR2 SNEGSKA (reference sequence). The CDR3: CSARDSGRNEQFF.

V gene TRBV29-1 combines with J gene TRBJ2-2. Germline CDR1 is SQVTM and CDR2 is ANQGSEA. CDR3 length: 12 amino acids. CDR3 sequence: CSVDHGIGELFF.

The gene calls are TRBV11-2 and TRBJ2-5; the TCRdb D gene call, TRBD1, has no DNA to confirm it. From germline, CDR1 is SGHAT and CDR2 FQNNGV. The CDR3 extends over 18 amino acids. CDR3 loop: CASSLGGAGRTGRETQYF.

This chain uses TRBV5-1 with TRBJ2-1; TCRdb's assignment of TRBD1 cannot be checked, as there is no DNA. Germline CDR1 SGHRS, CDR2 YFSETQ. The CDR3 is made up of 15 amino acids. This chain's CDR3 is CASSSIPGTSGEQFF.

The CDR3 is CASRPPGLAGGFLSYEQYF. The genes are TRBV7-9 and TRBJ2-7; TCRdb calls TRBD2, which cannot be checked without DNA. Germline V gives CDR1 SEHNR, CDR2 FQNEAQ (reference sequence). The CDR3 covers 19 residues.

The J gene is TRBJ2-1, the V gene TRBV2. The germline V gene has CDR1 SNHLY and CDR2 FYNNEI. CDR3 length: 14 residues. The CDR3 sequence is CASSEGLGRNEQFF.

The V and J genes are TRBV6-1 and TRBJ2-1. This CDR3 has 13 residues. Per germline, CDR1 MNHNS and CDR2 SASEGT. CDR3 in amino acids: CASSGSSLNEQFF.

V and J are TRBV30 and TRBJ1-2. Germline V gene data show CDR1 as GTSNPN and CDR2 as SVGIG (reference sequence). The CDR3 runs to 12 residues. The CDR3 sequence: CAWSVLARGYTF.

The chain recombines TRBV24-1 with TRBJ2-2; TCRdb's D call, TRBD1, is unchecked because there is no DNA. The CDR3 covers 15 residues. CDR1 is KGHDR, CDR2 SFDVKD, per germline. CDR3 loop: CATSEPGSIPGELFF.

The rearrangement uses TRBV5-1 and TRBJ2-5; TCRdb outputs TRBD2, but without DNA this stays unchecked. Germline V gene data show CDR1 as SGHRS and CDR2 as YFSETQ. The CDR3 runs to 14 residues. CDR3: CASSGLAGGETQYF.

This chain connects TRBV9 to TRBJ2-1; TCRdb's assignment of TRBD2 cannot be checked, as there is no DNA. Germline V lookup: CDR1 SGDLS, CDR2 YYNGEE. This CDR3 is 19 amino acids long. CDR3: CASSVEARGPSGRAYEQFF.